The rows below give T cell receptor beta chains drawn from one sample of a study of OX40 agonist ivuxolimab in advanced cancers. Profiled with immunoSEQ multiplex PCR; TCRdb holds only in-frame clones, not every one. Of fewer than 70,000 clones in the sample, approximately 89% were seen once. The material was CD4+ or CD8+ T cells sorted from blood, obtained in a trial of the OX40 agonist ivuxolimab. Receptors originate from an adult with an advanced solid tumor such as melanoma, head and neck, liver or kidney cancer. CDR3s include the opening cysteine and the closing phenylalanine or tryptophan. A D gene is named only where the DNA matches it firmly. Clone size is given for some rows only: seen once, a few or many times, or a class if the clone is expanded.

J gene: TRBJ1-1
CDR3 length: 14
V gene: TRBV6-5
clone size: NA
D gene: NA
CDR3 protein: CASSFQGPNTEAFF
CDR3 DNA: TGTGCCAGCAGTTTCCAGGGGCCGAACACTGAAGCTTTCTTT

J gene: TRBJ2-7
CDR3 length: 15
V gene: TRBV5-5
clone size: NA
D gene: NA
CDR3 protein: CASSPGLSQAYEQYF
CDR3 DNA: TGTGCCAGCAGCCCCGGCTTGTCACAGGCCTACGAGCAGTACTTC

J gene: TRBJ2-2
CDR3 length: 16
V gene: TRBV27
clone size: NA
D gene: NA
CDR3 protein: CASTHLAGRATGELFF
CDR3 DNA: TGTGCCAGCACACACCTGGCAGGGCGGGCTACCGGGGAGCTGTTTTTT

J gene: TRBJ2-1
CDR3 length: 15
V gene: TRBV6-5
clone size: NA
D gene: TRBD2
CDR3 protein: CASTLTSGPYNEQFF
CDR3 DNA: TGTGCCAGCACCTTGACTAGCGGGCCTTACAATGAGCAGTTCTTC

J gene: TRBJ2-7
CDR3 length: 13
V gene: TRBV19
clone size: NA
D gene: NA
CDR3 protein: CASSEGPAYEQYF
CDR3 DNA: TGTGCCAGTAGTGAGGGACCGGCCTACGAGCAGTACTTC

J gene: TRBJ2-7
CDR3 length: 14
V gene: TRBV10-1
clone size: NA
D gene: NA
CDR3 protein: CASSAGPYGGEQYF
CDR3 DNA: TGCGCCAGCAGTGCAGGACCTTATGGAGGCGAGCAGTACTTC

J gene: TRBJ2-3
CDR3 length: 15
V gene: TRBV29-1
clone size: NA
D gene: NA
CDR3 protein: CSVEGRDIGTDTQYF
CDR3 DNA: TGCAGCGTTGAGGGAAGGGACATTGGCACAGATACGCAGTATTTT

J gene: TRBJ1-1
CDR3 length: 12
V gene: TRBV29-1
clone size: NA
D gene: NA
CDR3 protein: CSALAGYTEAFF
CDR3 DNA: TGCAGCGCTCTAGCAGGGTATACTGAAGCTTTCTTT

J gene: TRBJ2-1
CDR3 length: 15
V gene: TRBV28
clone size: NA
D gene: TRBD2
CDR3 protein: CASSPLAGGLNEQFF
CDR3 DNA: TGTGCCAGCAGTCCCCTAGCGGGAGGGCTTAATGAGCAGTTCTTC

J gene: TRBJ2-7
CDR3 length: 13
V gene: TRBV19
clone size: NA
D gene: NA
CDR3 protein: CASSFGETYEQYF
CDR3 DNA: TGTGCCAGTAGTTTTGGGGAGACCTACGAGCAGTACTTC

J gene: TRBJ1-4
CDR3 length: 15
V gene: TRBV11-2
clone size: NA
D gene: NA
CDR3 protein: CASSSPLQSNEKLFF
CDR3 DNA: TGTGCCAGCAGCTCCCCGTTGCAAAGCAATGAAAAACTGTTTTTT

J gene: TRBJ1-5
CDR3 length: 15
V gene: TRBV12-5
clone size: NA
D gene: NA
CDR3 protein: CASGFGGTSNQPQHF
CDR3 DNA: TGTGCTAGTGGTTTCGGTGGCACGAGCAATCAGCCCCAGCATTTT

J gene: TRBJ2-5
CDR3 length: 15
V gene: TRBV7-9
clone size: NA
D gene: TRBD1
CDR3 protein: CASSNRKGQEETQYF
CDR3 DNA: TGTGCCAGCAGCAATAGGAAGGGACAGGAGGAGACCCAGTACTTC

J gene: TRBJ2-1
CDR3 length: 17
V gene: TRBV15
clone size: NA
D gene: TRBD2
CDR3 protein: CATSRSRTSGKGNEQFF
CDR3 DNA: TGTGCCACCAGCAGGTCCCGAACTAGCGGGAAGGGCAATGAGCAGTTCTTC

J gene: TRBJ2-1
CDR3 length: 14
V gene: TRBV2
clone size: NA
D gene: TRBD1
CDR3 protein: CATEGQEAYNEQFF
CDR3 DNA: TGTGCCACCGAGGGACAGGAGGCATACAATGAGCAGTTCTTC

J gene: TRBJ1-3
CDR3 length: 17
V gene: TRBV13
clone size: NA
D gene: NA
CDR3 protein: CASSAATWTLSGNTIYF
CDR3 DNA: TGTGCCAGCAGCGCCGCGACTTGGACACTCTCTGGAAACACCATATATTTT

J gene: TRBJ2-7
CDR3 length: 16
V gene: TRBV4-3
clone size: NA
D gene: TRBD1
CDR3 protein: CASSHGTGVLSYEQYF
CDR3 DNA: TGCGCCAGCAGCCACGGAACAGGGGTCCTCTCCTACGAGCAGTACTTC

J gene: TRBJ2-7
CDR3 length: 14
V gene: TRBV28
clone size: NA
D gene: NA
CDR3 protein: CASAVAPGAYEQYF
CDR3 DNA: TGTGCCAGCGCGGTGGCCCCGGGGGCCTACGAGCAGTACTTC

J gene: TRBJ1-5
CDR3 length: 15
V gene: TRBV7-6
clone size: NA
D gene: NA
CDR3 protein: CASSLSADTNQPQHF
CDR3 DNA: TGTGCCAGCAGCTTATCGGCAGATACCAATCAGCCCCAGCATTTT

J gene: TRBJ2-7
CDR3 length: 17
V gene: TRBV7-9
clone size: NA
D gene: TRBD1
CDR3 protein: CASSQKRKTGGRHEQYF
CDR3 DNA: TGTGCCAGCAGCCAAAAGCGAAAAACAGGGGGGCGCCACGAGCAGTACTTC

J gene: TRBJ2-1
CDR3 length: 13
V gene: TRBV11-2
clone size: NA
D gene: NA
CDR3 protein: CASSSSSYNEQFF
CDR3 DNA: TGTGCCAGCAGCTCGAGCTCCTACAATGAGCAGTTCTTC

J gene: TRBJ2-1
CDR3 length: 14
V gene: TRBV10-1
clone size: few
D gene: TRBD2
CDR3 protein: CASSERLAGDEQFF
CDR3 DNA: TGCGCCAGCAGTGAGAGGCTAGCGGGAGATGAGCAGTTCTTC

J gene: TRBJ2-5
CDR3 length: 16
V gene: TRBV5-8
clone size: NA
D gene: TRBD2
CDR3 protein: CASSRGTSGPQETQYF
CDR3 DNA: TGTGCCAGCAGCCGCGGGACTAGCGGACCCCAAGAGACCCAGTACTTC

J gene: TRBJ2-6
CDR3 length: 14
V gene: TRBV7-2
clone size: NA
D gene: NA
CDR3 protein: CASRPASGANVLTF
CDR3 DNA: TGTGCAAGTCGACCGGCTTCTGGGGCCAACGTCCTGACTTTC

J gene: TRBJ2-1
CDR3 length: 21
V gene: TRBV9
clone size: NA
D gene: NA
CDR3 protein: CASSVATLDIEGAGSYNEQFF
CDR3 DNA: TGTGCCAGCAGCGTAGCTACCCTCGACATCGAAGGGGCTGGTTCCTACAATGAGCAGTTCTTC

J gene: TRBJ2-1
CDR3 length: 13
V gene: TRBV11-2
clone size: NA
D gene: NA
CDR3 protein: CASSPRTFNEQFF
CDR3 DNA: TGTGCCAGCAGCCCCCGGACTTTTAATGAGCAGTTCTTC

J gene: TRBJ1-1
CDR3 length: 16
V gene: TRBV6-5
clone size: NA
D gene: TRBD1
CDR3 protein: CASSYLVGTGGREAFF
CDR3 DNA: TGTGCCAGCAGTTACCTCGTCGGGACAGGGGGCCGTGAAGCTTTCTTT

J gene: TRBJ2-3
CDR3 length: 15
V gene: TRBV13
clone size: NA
D gene: TRBD1
CDR3 protein: CASSSRDSLTDTQYF
CDR3 DNA: TGTGCCAGCAGCTCCCGGGACAGCCTCACAGATACGCAGTATTTT

J gene: TRBJ1-1
CDR3 length: 15
V gene: TRBV5-4
clone size: NA
D gene: TRBD1
CDR3 protein: CASSWGTGVNTEAFF
CDR3 DNA: TGTGCCAGCAGCTGGGGGACAGGCGTGAACACTGAAGCTTTCTTT

J gene: TRBJ2-3
CDR3 length: 16
V gene: TRBV2
clone size: NA
D gene: NA
CDR3 protein: CASSTLRREAGDTQYF
CDR3 DNA: TGTGCCAGCAGTACCCTTAGGAGGGAGGCCGGAGATACGCAGTATTTT

J gene: TRBJ2-5
CDR3 length: 15
V gene: TRBV7-2
clone size: few
D gene: NA
CDR3 protein: CASSGGLGYSETQYF
CDR3 DNA: TGTGCCAGCAGCGGGGGGCTAGGGTATTCAGAGACCCAGTACTTC

J gene: TRBJ2-5
CDR3 length: 15
V gene: TRBV9
clone size: NA
D gene: NA
CDR3 protein: CASSVARGQGETQYF
CDR3 DNA: TGTGCCAGCAGCGTAGCTCGCGGGCAGGGGGAGACCCAGTACTTC

J gene: TRBJ2-7
CDR3 length: 15
V gene: TRBV27
clone size: NA
D gene: NA
CDR3 protein: CASSFKTGGTYEQYF
CDR3 DNA: TGTGCCAGCAGTTTCAAGACAGGAGGTACCTACGAGCAGTACTTC

J gene: TRBJ2-5
CDR3 length: 14
V gene: TRBV7-6
clone size: NA
D gene: TRBD1
CDR3 protein: CASSPDRGLETQYF
CDR3 DNA: TGTGCCAGCAGCCCGGACAGGGGATTGGAGACCCAGTACTTC

J gene: TRBJ2-1
CDR3 length: 19
V gene: TRBV28
clone size: NA
D gene: TRBD2
CDR3 protein: CASSLSPRGLGGGYNEQFF
CDR3 DNA: TGTGCCAGCAGTTTATCTCCCCGAGGTTTGGGGGGAGGGTACAATGAGCAGTTCTTC

J gene: TRBJ2-2
CDR3 length: 17
V gene: TRBV7-9
clone size: NA
D gene: TRBD2
CDR3 protein: CASSPSVREKYGGELFF
CDR3 DNA: TGTGCCAGCAGCCCCAGTGTGCGGGAGAAGTATGGCGGGGAGCTGTTTTTT

J gene: TRBJ2-3
CDR3 length: 17
V gene: TRBV27
clone size: NA
D gene: TRBD2
CDR3 protein: CASRGTSGRVETDTQYF
CDR3 DNA: TGTGCCAGCAGGGGGACTAGCGGGAGGGTTGAAACAGATACGCAGTATTTT

J gene: TRBJ1-5
CDR3 length: 17
V gene: TRBV21-1
clone size: NA
D gene: NA
CDR3 protein: CASSKRDSGLGNQPQHF
CDR3 DNA: TGTGCCAGCAGCAAAAGGGATTCAGGGCTGGGCAATCAGCCCCAGCATTTT

J gene: TRBJ2-5
CDR3 length: 18
V gene: TRBV28
clone size: NA
D gene: NA
CDR3 protein: CASSDPLYSGPLEETQYF
CDR3 DNA: TGTGCCAGCAGCGACCCATTATACTCCGGGCCCTTGGAGGAGACCCAGTACTTC

J gene: TRBJ2-5
CDR3 length: 15
V gene: TRBV6-6
clone size: NA
D gene: TRBD1
CDR3 protein: CASSGTGGWGKTQYF
CDR3 DNA: TGTGCCAGCAGTGGAACAGGGGGATGGGGGAAGACCCAGTACTTC

J gene: TRBJ2-7
CDR3 length: 13
V gene: TRBV11-3
clone size: NA
D gene: NA
CDR3 protein: CASSPNAGGEQYF
CDR3 DNA: TGTGCCAGCAGCCCGAACGCCGGAGGCGAGCAGTACTTC

J gene: TRBJ2-7
CDR3 length: 15
V gene: TRBV28
clone size: NA
D gene: NA
CDR3 protein: CASSSPQVGDYEQYF
CDR3 DNA: TGTGCCAGCAGTTCCCCCCAGGTGGGGGACTACGAGCAGTACTTC

J gene: TRBJ2-7
CDR3 length: 11
V gene: TRBV5-6
clone size: NA
D gene: NA
CDR3 protein: CASSYPYEQYF
CDR3 DNA: TGTGCCAGCAGCTACCCCTACGAGCAGTACTTC

J gene: TRBJ2-7
CDR3 length: 16
V gene: TRBV7-6
clone size: NA
D gene: NA
CDR3 protein: CASSLDSGPSSYEQYF
CDR3 DNA: TGTGCCAGCAGCCTAGACAGCGGACCCAGCTCCTACGAGCAGTACTTC